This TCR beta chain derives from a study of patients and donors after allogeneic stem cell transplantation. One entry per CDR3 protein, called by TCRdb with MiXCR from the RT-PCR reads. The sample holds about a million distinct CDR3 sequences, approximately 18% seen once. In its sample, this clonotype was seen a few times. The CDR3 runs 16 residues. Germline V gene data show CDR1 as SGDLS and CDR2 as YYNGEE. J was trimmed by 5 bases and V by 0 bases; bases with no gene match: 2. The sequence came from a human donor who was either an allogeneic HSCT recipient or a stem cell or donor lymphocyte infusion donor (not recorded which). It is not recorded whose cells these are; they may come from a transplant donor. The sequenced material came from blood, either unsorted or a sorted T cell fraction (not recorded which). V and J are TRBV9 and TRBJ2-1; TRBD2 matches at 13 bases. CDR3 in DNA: TGTGCCAGCAGCGTAGGACTAGCGGGAGGTAACAATGAGCAGTTCTTC. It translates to CASSVGLAGGNNEQFF.